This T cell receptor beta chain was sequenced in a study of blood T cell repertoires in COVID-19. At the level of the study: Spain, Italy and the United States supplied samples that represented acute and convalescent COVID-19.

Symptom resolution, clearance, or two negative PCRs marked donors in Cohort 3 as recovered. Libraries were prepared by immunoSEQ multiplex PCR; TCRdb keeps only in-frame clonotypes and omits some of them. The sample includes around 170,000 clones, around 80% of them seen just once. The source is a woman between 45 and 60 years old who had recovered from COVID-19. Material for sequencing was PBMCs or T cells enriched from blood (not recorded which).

CDR3 DNA: TGTGCCAGCAGTACCAGGGGGAAGGAAACTGAAGCTTTCTTT. Translated: CASSTRGKETEAFF. The chain is built from TRBV28 and TRBJ1-1; 7 bases line up with TRBD1. V lost 5 bases and J lost 5; bases outside the gene matches: 8. From germline, CDR1 is MDHEN and CDR2 SYDVKM. The CDR3 length is 14 residues.